Below are 4 T cell receptor beta chains sequenced from a single sample in a study of blood T cell repertoires in COVID-19. The table came from immunoSEQ multiplex PCR; TCRdb's copy has only in-frame clones and leaves some out. Of over 150,000 clones listed, around 78% are singletons. Material: peripheral blood. The receptors were sampled from an elderly man with acute or convalescent COVID-19.

This clone was observed a handful of times. The chain combines TRBV11-3 with TRBJ2-7, with 11 bases that match TRBD1. Germline V gives CDR1 SGHNT, CDR2 YENEEA. The CDR3 consists of 15 residues. V dropped 6 bases and J dropped 4; count of bases not matched to a gene: 8. DNA for the CDR3: TGTGCCAGCAGTCTTGGGACAGGGGGTACTTACGAGCAGTACTTC. Its translation: CASSLGTGGTYEQYF.

The rearrangement uses TRBV7-9 and TRBJ2-2; TRBD1 matches 8 bases. The CDR3 is 15 amino acids. Germline trimming cut 5 bases from V and 3 bases from J; bases unmatched to any gene: 5. The germline CDR1 and CDR2 sequences are SEHNR and FQNEAQ (reference sequence). The CDR3 reads CASSPPGGDTGELFF. The DNA of the CDR3 is TGTGCCAGCAGCCCACCAGGGGGCGACACCGGGGAGCTGTTTTTT. Supplemented by reference TRBV7-9 and TRBJ2-2, the full variable domain reads DTGVSQNPRHKITKRGQNVTFRCDPISEHNRLYWYRQTLGQGPEFLTYFQNEAQLEKSRLLSDRFSAERPKGSFSTLEIQRTEQGDSAMYLCASSPPGGDTGELFFGEGSRLTVL.

The chain couples TRBV4-2 to TRBJ2-7; the match to TRBD2 covers 10 bases. V was pared by 0 bases and J by 3 bases, with 5 bases of the junction left unmatched. The CDR3 totals 16 residues. Germline CDR1 LGHNA, CDR2 YNFKEQ. For the CDR3, the DNA is TGTGCCAGCAGCCAAGAAGCGGGAGGGGGCTTCTACGAGCAGTACTTC. Amino acid sequence: CASSQEAGGGFYEQYF.

This clone has more than one count but fewer than ten. This chain links TRBV6-5 with TRBJ2-2, with TRBD1 matching over 8 bases. The ends lost 6 bases at V and 2 bases at J; junction bases unmatched: 2. CDR3 length: 14 amino acids. Germline lookup yields CDR1 MNHEY and CDR2 SVGAGI. The CDR3 region is CASRGQGNTGELFF. CDR3 DNA: TGTGCCAGCAGAGGACAGGGTAACACCGGGGAGCTGTTTTTT.